The present T cell receptor (beta chain) was sequenced within a study of blood T cell repertoires in COVID-19. Across the whole study: Sites in the United States, Italy and Spain provided acute and convalescent COVID-19 samples. Nucleic acid was either cDNA or gDNA, and it came from T cells, B-cell-depleted T cells, or PBMCs.

This clone was seen only a few times. As originally analysed: Scientists estimated how many nucleated cells there were by amplifying reference gene primers. Generated by immunoSEQ multiplex PCR, the TCRdb table keeps only in-frame clones and is missing some. V, J and clone size are those of that table, while D and trimming were read from the DNA. The sample carries about 180,000 clones, around 80% recorded once. The CDR3 spans 20 residues. In germline, CDR1 is MNHEY, CDR2 SVGEGT. V lost 3 bases, J lost 3 bases, and 27 bases lay in between. The Seattle site enrolled patients during active infection and followed them longitudinally.

This receptor was taken from a woman over 75 with COVID-19, enrolled during active disease. This chain links TRBV6-2 or TRBV6-3 with TRBJ2-4; D is perhaps TRBD2 (6 bases). Sequencing was performed on peripheral blood. The CDR3 sequence: CASSYVRWDGSYGGKNIQYF. The DNA for the CDR3 is TGTGCCAGCAGTTATGTAAGGTGGGACGGGAGTTACGGCGGCAAAAACATTCAGTACTTC.